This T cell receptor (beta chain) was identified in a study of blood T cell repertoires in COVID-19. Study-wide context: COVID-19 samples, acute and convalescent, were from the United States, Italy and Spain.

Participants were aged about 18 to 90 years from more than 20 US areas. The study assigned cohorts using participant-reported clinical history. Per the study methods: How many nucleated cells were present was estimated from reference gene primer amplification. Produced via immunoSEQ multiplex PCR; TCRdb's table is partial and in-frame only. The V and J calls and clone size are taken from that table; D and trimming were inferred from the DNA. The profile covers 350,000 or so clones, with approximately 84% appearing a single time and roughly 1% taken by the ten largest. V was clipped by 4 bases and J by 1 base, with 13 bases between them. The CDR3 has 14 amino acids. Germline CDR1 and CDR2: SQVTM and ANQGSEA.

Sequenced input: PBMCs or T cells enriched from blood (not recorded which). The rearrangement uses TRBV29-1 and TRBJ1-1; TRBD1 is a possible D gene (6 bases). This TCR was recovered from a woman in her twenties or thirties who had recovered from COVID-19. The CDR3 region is CSVVIRTENTEAFF. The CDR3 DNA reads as TGCAGCGTTGTAATCCGGACAGAGAACACTGAAGCTTTCTTT.